The next 23 T cell receptor beta chains were all read from a single sample in a study of T cells in tuberculosis. Using immunoSEQ multiplex PCR, the repertoire was profiled, and TCRdb retains in-frame clones only, with some absent. Among roughly 35,000 clones, around 92% were seen once, and the ten largest hold about an eighth. The sample taken for sequencing was PBMCs. The source is a donor between 10 and 35 years old with latent tuberculosis or without tuberculosis infection. Some clones in this sample may be carry-over from other donors' samples.

V usage is TRBV18 and J usage is TRBJ1-2, with 10 bases fitting TRBD1. J was trimmed by 7 bases and V by 6 bases; bases with no gene match: 8. Germline assignment: CDR1 KGHSH and CDR2 LQKENI. This CDR3 spans 14 amino acids. Here the CDR3 DNA reads TGTGCCAGCTCTACCGACAGGGGGCCGTTTGGCTACACCTTC. Protein product: CASSTDRGPFGYTF.

The chain uses TRBV4-1 and TRBJ2-1; no definite D call. Germline CDR1 MGHRA, CDR2 YSYEKL. The length of the CDR3 is 12 residues. Trimming cost V 2 bases and J 5 bases, with 4 bases left between them. The CDR3, as DNA: TGCGCCAGCAGCCAAAATAACAATGAGCAGTTCTTC. Encoded protein: CASSQNNNEQFF.

The chain links TRBV19 to TRBJ1-2; D perhaps matches TRBD1 (5 bases). CDR1 is LNHDA and CDR2 is SQIVND in the germline V gene (reference sequence). The CDR3 sequence is 16 residues long. Deletions cut 0 bases from V and 0 bases from J, with 11 bases between. The CDR3 DNA reads TGTGCCAGTAGTATAGATCTAGGGGCACCTAACTATGGCTACACCTTC. Its protein product is CASSIDLGAPNYGYTF.

This clone was observed once. The CDR3 region is CASSTGTSASEQFF. CDR3 bases: TGTGCCAGTAGTACCGGGACTAGCGCGAGCGAGCAGTTCTTC. The rearrangement uses TRBV19 and TRBJ2-1; 10 bases fit TRBD2. With 4 bases clipped from V and 10 bases from J, the junction kept 7 bases outside the gene matches. This CDR3 has 14 amino acids. Germline CDR1 reads LNHDA; CDR2 reads SQIVND (reference sequence).

The chain carries TRBV4-3 and TRBJ1-1; 10 bases fit TRBD1. Trimming removed 1 base from V and 4 bases from J; junction bases left unmatched: 3. CDR1 is LGHNA and CDR2 is YSLEER in the germline V gene. This CDR3 spans 15 amino acids. CDR3 DNA: TGCGCCAGCAGCCAAGGATGGACAGGGGGCACTGAAGCTTTCTTT. Its protein is CASSQGWTGGTEAFF.

The rearrangement links TRBV7-2 to TRBJ1-5; D is unresolved. There are 17 residues in the CDR3. V lost 1 base to trimming and J lost 1 base, with 14 bases between them. CDR1 SGHTA and CDR2 FQGNSA come from the germline V gene. The CDR3 sequence: CASSLGSGGISNQPQHF. The CDR3 region has the DNA TGTGCCAGCAGCTTAGGAAGTGGCGGGATAAGCAATCAGCCCCAGCATTTT.

V is TRBV12-5 and J is TRBJ2-5; D is unclear. V gave up 2 bases and J gave up 5 bases, with 3 bases separating them. CDR3 size: 11 residues. CDR1 and CDR2 (germline): LGHNT, FRNRAP. The CDR3 spells CASGLLETQYF. CDR3 nucleotides: TGTGCTAGTGGTTTGCTCGAGACCCAGTACTTC.

The chain uses TRBV6-5 and TRBJ1-4; 7 positions agree with TRBD1. The CDR3 has 14 residues. CDR1 and CDR2 from the germline V gene are MNHEY and SVGAGI. Trimming took 6 bases from V and 5 from J; bases not matched to a gene: 6. The CDR3: CASRRQGRNEKLFF. CDR3 DNA: TGTGCCAGCAGGAGACAGGGACGGAATGAAAAACTGTTTTTT.

The rearrangement links TRBV2 to TRBJ1-4; unclear D gene. Trimming removed 7 bases at V and 0 bases at J, with 3 bases between. The CDR3 is 12 residues long. Germline lookup yields CDR1 SNHLY and CDR2 FYNNEI. The CDR3 loop is CASTATNEKLFF. The CDR3 DNA is TGTGCCAGCACTGCAACTAATGAAAAACTGTTTTTT. The whole variable domain, remainder taken from reference TRBV2 and TRBJ1-4, is EPEVTQTPSHQVTQMGQEVILRCVPISNHLYFYWYRQILGQKVEFLVSFYNNEISEKSEIFDDQFSVERPDGSNFTLKIRSTKLEDSAMYFCASTATNEKLFFGSGTQLSVL.

This clone came up once. The chain combines TRBV7-2 with TRBJ2-7; 8 bases line up with TRBD1. V lost 5 bases, J lost 9 bases, and 9 bases stayed unmatched. Germline CDR1 is SGHTA and CDR2 is FQGNSA. The CDR3 covers 13 residues. CDR3 region: CASSRTGTSGQYF. The CDR3 region has the DNA TGTGCCAGCAGCCGGACAGGGACCAGCGGGCAGTACTTC.

The rearrangement joins TRBV5-4 to TRBJ2-5, with TRBD2 matching 7 bases. J lost 5 bases, V lost 0 bases, and 4 bases had no gene match. The germline V gene encodes CDR1 SGHNT and CDR2 YYREEE (reference sequence). The CDR3 runs 14 residues. This CDR3 is CASSLGLALETQYF. For the CDR3, the DNA is TGTGCCAGCAGCTTGGGACTAGCTCTTGAGACCCAGTACTTC.

The J gene is TRBJ1-4, the V gene TRBV6-5, with TRBD1 matching 7 bases. Losses at the gene ends were 2 bases for V and 6 bases for J; bases not matched to a gene: 0. Germline CDR1 MNHEY, CDR2 SVGAGI. This CDR3 is built from 13 residues. The CDR3 sequence: CASSYRGHEKLFF. The CDR3 nucleotides read TGTGCCAGCAGTTACAGGGGGCATGAAAAACTGTTTTTT.

The V call is TRBV18, the J call TRBJ1-1; 10 bases line up with TRBD1. Germline values: CDR1 KGHSH, CDR2 LQKENI. The CDR3 has 15 amino acids. The V gene end was trimmed by 2 bases and the J gene end by 2 bases; junction bases not matched to a gene: 2. DNA of the CDR3: TGTGCCAGCTCACCAGGGACAGGGGACAACACTGAAGCTTTCTTT. It is translated as CASSPGTGDNTEAFF.

Only one count was recorded for this clone. The chain links TRBV4-1 to TRBJ1-4; perhaps TRBD1 as D (5 bases). Trimming cost V 5 bases and J 7 bases, with 14 bases left between them. The CDR3 runs 14 residues. Germline V lookup: CDR1 MGHRA, CDR2 YSYEKL. The CDR3 here is CASSRGSGGEKLFF. As DNA, the CDR3 is TGCGCCAGCAGCAGGGGTTCGGGTGGTGAAAAACTGTTTTTT.

This clone was counted once. The genes are TRBV15 and TRBJ2-1, with 8 bases matching TRBD2. Germline loops: CDR1 LNHNV, CDR2 YYDKDF (reference sequence). Trimming removed 7 bases from V and 7 bases from J; junction bases left unmatched: 12. The CDR3 has 15 residues. CDR3 sequence (DNA): TGTGCCACCACCCGTCGCAGCGGGGGAGATAATGAGCAGTTCTTC. This encodes CATTRRSGGDNEQFF.

This clone was found once. V is TRBV9 and J is TRBJ1-2; a weak D match, TRBD1 (6 bases). CDR3 length equals 16 residues. V lost 0 bases and J 6 bases, leaving 18 bases between the germline ends. Germline V gives CDR1 SGDLS, CDR2 YYNGEE. DNA for the CDR3: TGTGCCAGCAGCGTAGGTGGCAGGGGAAAGACTGATGGCTACACCTTC. Amino acids: CASSVGGRGKTDGYTF. The full variable domain, its missing parts supplied by reference TRBV9 and TRBJ1-2, is DSGVTQTPKHLITATGQRVTLRCSPRSGDLSVYWYQQSLDQGLQFLIQYYNGEERAKGNILERFSAQQFPDLHSELNLSSLELGDSALYFCASSVGGRGKTDGYTFGSGTRLTVV.

This clone was found once. The V call is TRBV19, the J call TRBJ2-2; TRBD2 aligns across 10 bases. The CDR3 extends over 16 amino acids. The germline CDR1 and CDR2 sequences are LNHDA and SQIVND (reference sequence). Unmatched junction bases numbered 3, after V lost 1 base and J lost 4 bases. The CDR3 bases are TGTGCCAGTAGTATAGTAACTAGCGGGGTCACCGGGGAGCTGTTTTTT. Translated: CASSIVTSGVTGELFF.

This chain connects TRBV27 to TRBJ2-2; no clear D. Trimming shortened V by 8 bases and J by 6 bases, and 10 bases separated the two germline ends. Germline V gives CDR1 MNHEY, CDR2 SMNVEV (reference sequence). The CDR3 consists of 12 residues. The CDR3 loop is CASLRVPGELFF. CDR3 nucleotides: TGTGCCAGCCTTCGGGTGCCCGGGGAGCTGTTTTTT.

The rearrangement joins TRBV7-2 to TRBJ1-2; TRBD1 is a possible D gene (6 bases). Trimming shortened V by 5 bases and J by 8 bases, and 18 bases separated the two germline ends. CDR1 is SGHTA and CDR2 is FQGNSA in the germline V gene. The CDR3 has 14 amino acids. In DNA, the CDR3 is TGTGCCAGCAGCATAAGCGGACAGTTTAAGGGCTACACCTTC. This sequence encodes CASSISGQFKGYTF. The full variable domain, in which reference TRBV7-2 and TRBJ1-2 provide the parts outside the CDR3, is GAGVSQSPSNKVTEKGKDVELRCDPISGHTALYWYRQSLGQGLEFLIYFQGNSAPDKSGLPSDRFSAERTGGSVSTLTIQRTQQEDSAVYLCASSISGQFKGYTFGSGTRLTVV.

The chain joins TRBV19 to TRBJ1-4; D unclear. CDR3 length equals 12 residues. From germline, CDR1 is LNHDA and CDR2 SQIVND (reference sequence). Trimming took 7 bases from V and 8 from J, leaving 11 bases between them. This chain's CDR3 is CASNSEREKLFF. CDR3 DNA sequence: TGTGCCAGTAATTCCGAACGGGAAAAACTGTTTTTT.

This clone was seen a single time. V usage is TRBV5-6 and J usage is TRBJ2-7; 10 bases match TRBD1. This CDR3 has 15 amino acids. V trimming: 4 bases; J trimming: 6 bases; junction bases outside the gene matches: 10. The germline V gene encodes CDR1 SGHDT and CDR2 YYEEEE. The CDR3 DNA follows: TGTGCCAGCAGCGGGTGGACAGGGGGATTGGTCGAGCAGTACTTC. Its protein product is CASSGWTGGLVEQYF.

The CDR3: CSGDRGPNYEQYF. CDR3 sequence (DNA): TGCAGCGGAGACAGGGGGCCGAACTACGAGCAGTACTTC. V gene TRBV29-1 combines with J gene TRBJ2-7; TRBD1 matches 10 bases. V was pared by 7 bases and J by 3 bases, with 6 bases of the junction left unmatched. The CDR3 consists of 13 residues. Germline V gene lookup returns CDR1 SQVTM and CDR2 ANQGSEA.

The chain has TRBV5-1 and TRBJ2-1; 7 bases fit TRBD1. V was pared by 3 bases and J by 7 bases, with 10 bases of the junction left unmatched. Germline values: CDR1 SGHRS, CDR2 YFSETQ. CDR3 length equals 15 residues. The CDR3 protein is CASSSTGPGQNEQFF. For the CDR3, the DNA is TGCGCCAGCAGCTCGACAGGGCCGGGCCAGAATGAGCAGTTCTTC.